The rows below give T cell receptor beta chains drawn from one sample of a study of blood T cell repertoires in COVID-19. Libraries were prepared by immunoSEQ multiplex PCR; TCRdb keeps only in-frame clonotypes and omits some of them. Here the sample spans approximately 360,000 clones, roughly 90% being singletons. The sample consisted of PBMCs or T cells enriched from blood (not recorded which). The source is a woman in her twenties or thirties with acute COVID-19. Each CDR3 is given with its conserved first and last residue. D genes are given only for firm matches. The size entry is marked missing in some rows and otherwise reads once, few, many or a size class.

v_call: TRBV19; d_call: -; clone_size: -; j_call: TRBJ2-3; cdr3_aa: CASSPPGVDLTDTQYF; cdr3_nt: TGTGCCAGTAGCCCCCCGGGGGTCGACCTCACAGATACGCAGTATTTT
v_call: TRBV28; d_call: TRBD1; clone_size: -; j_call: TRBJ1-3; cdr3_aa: CASSDRGLVSGNTIYF; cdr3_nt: TGTGCCAGCAGTGACAGGGGATTGGTCTCAGGAAACACCATATATTTT
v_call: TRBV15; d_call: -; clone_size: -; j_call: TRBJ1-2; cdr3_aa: CATSRGTGNGYTF; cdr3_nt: TGTGCCACCAGCAGAGGCACAGGCAATGGCTACACCTTC
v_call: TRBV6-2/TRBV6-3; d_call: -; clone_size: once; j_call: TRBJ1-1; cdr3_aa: CASSSGQFSNTEAFF; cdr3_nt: TGTGCCAGCAGCTCCGGACAGTTTTCGAACACTGAAGCTTTCTTT
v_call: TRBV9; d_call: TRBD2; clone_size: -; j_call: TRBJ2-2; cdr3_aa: CASSPAGGLTGELFF; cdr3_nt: TGTGCCAGCAGCCCAGCGGGGGGGCTCACCGGGGAGCTGTTTTTT
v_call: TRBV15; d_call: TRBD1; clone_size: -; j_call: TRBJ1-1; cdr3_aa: CATSRDLNTGGNTEAFF; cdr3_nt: TGTGCCACCAGCAGAGACCTAAACACAGGGGGGAACACTGAAGCTTTCTTT
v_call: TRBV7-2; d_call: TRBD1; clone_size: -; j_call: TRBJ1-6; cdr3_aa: CASSPGTAKLNSPLHF; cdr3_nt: TGTGCCAGCAGCCCCGGGACAGCGAAATTGAATTCACCCCTCCACTTT
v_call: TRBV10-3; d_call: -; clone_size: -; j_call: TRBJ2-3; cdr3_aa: CAISVVGPSAVDTQYF; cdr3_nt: TGTGCCATCAGTGTGGTGGGGCCAAGTGCAGTGGATACGCAGTATTTT
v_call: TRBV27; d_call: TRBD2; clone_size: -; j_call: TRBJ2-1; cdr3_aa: CASRSRLAGGSEQFF; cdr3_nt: TGTGCCAGCAGGTCGCGCCTAGCGGGGGGAAGTGAGCAGTTCTTC
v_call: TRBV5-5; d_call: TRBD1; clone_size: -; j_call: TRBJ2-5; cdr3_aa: CASIYIPGGLQETQYF; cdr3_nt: TGTGCCAGCATCTATATTCCAGGGGGCCTCCAAGAGACCCAGTACTTC
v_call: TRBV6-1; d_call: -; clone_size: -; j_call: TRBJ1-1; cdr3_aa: CASSEDSMNTEAFF; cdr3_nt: TGTGCCAGCAGTGAAGACAGTATGAACACTGAAGCTTTCTTT
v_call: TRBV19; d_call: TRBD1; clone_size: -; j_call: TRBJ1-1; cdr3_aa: CASTMGDRKAFF; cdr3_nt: TGTGCCAGTACCATGGGGGACAGGAAAGCTTTCTTT
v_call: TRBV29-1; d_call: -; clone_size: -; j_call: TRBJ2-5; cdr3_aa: CSVEGRPRSERGTQYF; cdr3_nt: TGCAGCGTTGAGGGCCGCCCGAGGTCCGAACGGGGGACCCAGTACTTC
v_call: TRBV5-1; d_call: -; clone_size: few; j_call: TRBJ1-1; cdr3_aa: CASSLESQGVTEAFF; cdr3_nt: TGCGCCAGCAGCTTGGAATCGCAGGGCGTAACTGAAGCTTTCTTT
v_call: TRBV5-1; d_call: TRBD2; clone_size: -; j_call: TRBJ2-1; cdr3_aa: CASRRTSGAQGNEQFF; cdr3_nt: TGCGCCAGCAGACGGACTAGCGGGGCCCAAGGGAATGAGCAGTTCTTC
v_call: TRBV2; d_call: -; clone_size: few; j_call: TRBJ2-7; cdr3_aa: CASRTQGINYEQYF; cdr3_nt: TGTGCCAGCAGGACACAGGGAATCAACTACGAGCAGTACTTC
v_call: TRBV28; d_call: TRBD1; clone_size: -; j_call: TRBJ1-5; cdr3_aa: CASSTGQGAAQPQHF; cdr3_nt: TGTGCCAGCAGCACAGGACAGGGGGCAGCTCAGCCCCAGCATTTT
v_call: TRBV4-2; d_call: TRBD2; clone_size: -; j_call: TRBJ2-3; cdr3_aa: CASSQVGTTLREAQYF; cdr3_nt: TGTGCCAGCAGCCAGGTGGGGACCACGCTCCGGGAGGCGCAGTATTTT
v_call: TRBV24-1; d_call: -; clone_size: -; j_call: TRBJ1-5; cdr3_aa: CATKRAFRHF; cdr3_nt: TGTGCCACCAAGAGGGCCTTCCGGCATTTT
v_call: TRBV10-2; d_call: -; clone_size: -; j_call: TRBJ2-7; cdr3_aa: CASIGHYEQYF; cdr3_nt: TGCGCCAGCATCGGACACTACGAGCAGTACTTC
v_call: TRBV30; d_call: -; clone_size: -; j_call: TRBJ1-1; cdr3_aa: CAWSGTVNTEAFF; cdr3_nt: TGTGCCTGGAGTGGCACGGTGAACACTGAAGCTTTCTTT
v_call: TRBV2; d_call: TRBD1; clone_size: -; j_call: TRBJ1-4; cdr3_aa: CASSNGDSQNEKLFF; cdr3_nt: TGTGCCAGCTCTAATGGGGACAGTCAAAATGAAAAACTGTTTTTT
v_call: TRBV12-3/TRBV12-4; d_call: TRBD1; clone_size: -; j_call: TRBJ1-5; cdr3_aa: CASRSGGQPQHF; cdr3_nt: TGTGCCAGCAGATCAGGGGGTCAGCCCCAGCATTTT
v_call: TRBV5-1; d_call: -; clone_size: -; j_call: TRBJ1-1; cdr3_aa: CASSLDPPGGKNTEAFF; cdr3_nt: TGCGCCAGCAGCTTGGATCCCCCCGGCGGGAAGAACACTGAAGCTTTCTTT
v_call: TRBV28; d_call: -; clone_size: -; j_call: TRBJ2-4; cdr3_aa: CASSPSGRVGGGKNIQYF; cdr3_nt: TGTGCCAGCAGCCCTTCGGGAAGGGTCGGGGGTGGCAAAAACATTCAGTACTTC
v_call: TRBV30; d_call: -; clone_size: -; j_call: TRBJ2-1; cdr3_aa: CAWSVNSGEYNEQFF; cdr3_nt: TGTGCCTGGAGTGTTAATAGCGGAGAATACAATGAGCAGTTCTTC
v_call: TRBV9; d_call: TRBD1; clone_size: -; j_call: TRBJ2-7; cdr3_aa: CASSAPLQGASYEQYF; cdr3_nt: TGTGCCAGCAGCGCACCTCTTCAGGGGGCATCCTACGAGCAGTACTTC
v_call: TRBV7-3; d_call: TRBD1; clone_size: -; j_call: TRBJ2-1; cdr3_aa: CASSPYHSRQGWNEQFF; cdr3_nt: TGTGCCAGCAGCCCTTACCACTCGAGACAGGGGTGGAATGAGCAGTTCTTC
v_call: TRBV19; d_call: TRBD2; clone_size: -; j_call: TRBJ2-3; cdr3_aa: CASSTLAGGPDTQYF; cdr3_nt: TGTGCCAGTAGTACACTAGCGGGTGGGCCGGATACGCAGTATTTT
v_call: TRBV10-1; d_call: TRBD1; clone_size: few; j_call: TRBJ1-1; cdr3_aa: CASSPGQGTEAFF; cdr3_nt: TGCGCCAGCAGCCCAGGACAGGGGACTGAAGCTTTCTTT
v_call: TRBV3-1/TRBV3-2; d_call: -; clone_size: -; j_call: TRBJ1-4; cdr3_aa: CASRPNRDEKLFF; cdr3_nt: TGTGCCAGCAGGCCCAACAGGGATGAAAAACTGTTTTTT
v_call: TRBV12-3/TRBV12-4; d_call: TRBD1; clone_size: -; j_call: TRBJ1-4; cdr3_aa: CASSFQGGEKLFF; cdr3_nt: TGTGCCAGCAGTTTCCAGGGGGGAGAAAAACTGTTTTTT
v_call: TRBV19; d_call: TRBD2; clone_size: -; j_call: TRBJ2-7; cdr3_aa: CASSTSGGASYEQYF; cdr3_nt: TGTGCCAGTAGCACTAGCGGGGGGGCCTCCTACGAGCAGTACTTC
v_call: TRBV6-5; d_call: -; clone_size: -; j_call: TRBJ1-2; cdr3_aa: CASSSTGDLRLGYTF; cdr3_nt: TGTGCCAGCAGTTCGACAGGCGACCTCCGGCTTGGCTACACCTTC
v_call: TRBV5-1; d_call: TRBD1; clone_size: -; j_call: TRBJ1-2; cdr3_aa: CASSNGQGALVYGYTF; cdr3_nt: TGCGCCAGCAGCAACGGGCAGGGGGCTCTAGTCTATGGCTACACCTTC
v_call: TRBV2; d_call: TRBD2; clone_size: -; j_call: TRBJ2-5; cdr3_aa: CASSPSGTPTSVQYF; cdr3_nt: TGTGCCAGCAGTCCCTCCGGGACTCCAACTAGCGTCCAGTACTTC
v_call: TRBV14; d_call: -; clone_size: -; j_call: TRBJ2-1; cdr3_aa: CASSRSGSGNEQFF; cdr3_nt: TGTGCCAGCAGCCGATCCGGGTCTGGCAATGAGCAGTTCTTC
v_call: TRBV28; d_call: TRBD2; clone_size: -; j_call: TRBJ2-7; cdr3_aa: CASSLGTRGEQYF; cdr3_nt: TGTGCCAGCAGTTTAGGGACTAGAGGAGAGCAGTACTTC
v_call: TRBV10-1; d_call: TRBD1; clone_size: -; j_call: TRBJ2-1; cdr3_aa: CASSDRGTYNEQFF; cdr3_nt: TGCGCCAGCAGCGACAGGGGAACCTACAATGAGCAGTTCTTC
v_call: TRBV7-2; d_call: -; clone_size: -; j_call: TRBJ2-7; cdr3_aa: CASSLAWTDYEQYF; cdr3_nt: TGTGCCAGCAGCTTAGCGTGGACAGATTACGAGCAGTACTTC
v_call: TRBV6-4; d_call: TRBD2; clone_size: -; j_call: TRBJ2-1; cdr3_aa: CASSQGGGAPNEQFF; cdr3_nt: TGTGCCAGCAGTCAGGGCGGGGGGGCCCCAAATGAGCAGTTCTTC
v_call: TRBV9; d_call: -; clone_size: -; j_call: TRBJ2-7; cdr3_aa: CASSLGAVSYEQYF; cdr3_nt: TGTGCCAGCAGCCTTGGGGCCGTCTCCTACGAGCAGTACTTC
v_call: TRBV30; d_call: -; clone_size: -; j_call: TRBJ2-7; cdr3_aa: CAWSVVAQGEQYF; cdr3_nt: TGTGCCTGGAGCGTAGTGGCCCAGGGCGAGCAGTACTTC
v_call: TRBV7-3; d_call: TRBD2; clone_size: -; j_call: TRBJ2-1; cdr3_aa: CASSLMQGLAGLNEQFF; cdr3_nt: TGTGCCAGCAGCTTAATGCAGGGACTAGCGGGTCTCAATGAGCAGTTCTTC
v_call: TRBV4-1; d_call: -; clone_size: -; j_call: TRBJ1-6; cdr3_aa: CASSFTSSYNSPLHF; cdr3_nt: TGCGCCAGCAGCTTTACCAGCTCCTATAATTCACCCCTCCACTTT
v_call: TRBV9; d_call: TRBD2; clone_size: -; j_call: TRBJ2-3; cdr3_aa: CASSAPFSGGPTDTQYF; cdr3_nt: TGTGCCAGCAGCGCGCCATTTAGCGGGGGGCCCACAGATACGCAGTATTTT
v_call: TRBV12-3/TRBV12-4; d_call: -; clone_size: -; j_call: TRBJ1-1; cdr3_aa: CASSRAGSEAFF; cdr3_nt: TGTGCCAGCAGCCGCGCGGGCAGCGAAGCTTTCTTT
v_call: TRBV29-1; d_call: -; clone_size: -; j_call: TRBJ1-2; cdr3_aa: CSVEPTELYGYTF; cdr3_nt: TGCAGCGTTGAACCAACAGAACTCTATGGCTACACCTTC